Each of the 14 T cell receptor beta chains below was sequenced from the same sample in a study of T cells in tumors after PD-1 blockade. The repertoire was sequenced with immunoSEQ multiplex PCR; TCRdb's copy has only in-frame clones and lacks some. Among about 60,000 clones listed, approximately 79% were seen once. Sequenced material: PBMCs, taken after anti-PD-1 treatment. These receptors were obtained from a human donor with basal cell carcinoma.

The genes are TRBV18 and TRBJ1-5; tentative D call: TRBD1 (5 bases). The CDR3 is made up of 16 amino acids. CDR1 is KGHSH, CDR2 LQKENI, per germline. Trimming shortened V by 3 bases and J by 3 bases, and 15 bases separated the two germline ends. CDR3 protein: CASSPGWGGNNQPQHF. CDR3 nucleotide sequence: TGTGCCAGCTCACCCGGTTGGGGGGGGAACAATCAGCCCCAGCATTTT.

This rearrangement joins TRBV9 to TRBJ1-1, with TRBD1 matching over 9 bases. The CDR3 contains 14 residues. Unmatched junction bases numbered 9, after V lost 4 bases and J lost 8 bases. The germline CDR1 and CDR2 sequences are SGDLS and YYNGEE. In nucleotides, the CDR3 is TGTGCCAGCAGCATCTACCCCGGGACAGGGGAAGCTTTCTTT. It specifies CASSIYPGTGEAFF.

CDR3 loop: CASSQGDRGGNQPQHF. As DNA, the CDR3 is TGTGCCAGCAGCCAGGGCGACAGGGGGGGGAATCAGCCCCAGCATTTT. The chain combines TRBV7-8 with TRBJ1-5; TRBD1 matches at 9 bases. The CDR3 loop spans 16 amino acids. The germline V gene has CDR1 SGHVS and CDR2 FQNEAQ. V gave up 5 bases and J gave up 4 bases; unmatched junction bases: 9.

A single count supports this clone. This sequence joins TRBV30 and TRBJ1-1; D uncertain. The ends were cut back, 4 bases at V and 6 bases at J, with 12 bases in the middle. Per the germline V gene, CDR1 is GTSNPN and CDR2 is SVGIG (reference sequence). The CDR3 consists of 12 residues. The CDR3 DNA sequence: TGTGCCTGGAATATCAAGGTGGCTGAAGCTTTCTTT. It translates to CAWNIKVAEAFF.

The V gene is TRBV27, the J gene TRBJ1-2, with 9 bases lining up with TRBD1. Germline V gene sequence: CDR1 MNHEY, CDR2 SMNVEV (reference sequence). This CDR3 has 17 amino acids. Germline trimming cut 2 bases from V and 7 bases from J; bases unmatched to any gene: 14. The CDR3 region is CASSLTGGYQGVIGYTF. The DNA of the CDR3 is TGTGCCAGCAGTTTAACAGGGGGCTACCAGGGGGTAATTGGCTACACCTTC.

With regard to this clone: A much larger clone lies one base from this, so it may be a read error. CDR3 sequence: CASSQENQGAESQLF. The CDR3 DNA sequence: TGTGCCAGCAGCCAAGAGAATCAGGGGGCAGAAAGCCAGCTCTTC. This chain links TRBV4-2 with TRBJ2-1; 8 bases match TRBD1. Germline V lookup: CDR1 LGHNA, CDR2 YNFKEQ. This CDR3 contains 15 residues.

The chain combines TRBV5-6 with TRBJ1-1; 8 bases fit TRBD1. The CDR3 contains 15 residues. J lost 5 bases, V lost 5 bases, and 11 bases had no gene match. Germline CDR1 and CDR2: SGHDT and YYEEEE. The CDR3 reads CASSDLDRDQTEAFF. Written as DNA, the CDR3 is TGTGCCAGCAGTGACTTGGACAGGGATCAAACTGAAGCTTTCTTT.

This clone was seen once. The CDR3 DNA follows: TGCAGCGTTGTAGTAGGGGGCGACCAGCCCCAGCATTTT. Its translation is CSVVVGGDQPQHF. V is TRBV29-1 and J is TRBJ1-5, with TRBD1 matching over 7 bases. The V gene's germline CDR1 is SQVTM and CDR2 ANQGSEA. J gave up 7 bases and V 4 bases, and 7 bases lay outside the gene matches. The CDR3 extends over 13 amino acids.

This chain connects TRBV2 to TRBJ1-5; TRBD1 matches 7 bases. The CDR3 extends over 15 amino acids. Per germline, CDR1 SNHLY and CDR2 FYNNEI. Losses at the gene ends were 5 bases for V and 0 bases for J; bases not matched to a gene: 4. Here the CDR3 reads CASSLGQYSNQPQHF. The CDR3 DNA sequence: TGTGCCAGCAGTCTGGGACAGTATAGCAATCAGCCCCAGCATTTT.

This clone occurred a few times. The CDR3 DNA reads as TGCGCCAGCAGCCAAGTTCCCTCGGACAGTTCGGGAGGGTTGAACACTGAAGCTTTCTTT. This sequence encodes CASSQVPSDSSGGLNTEAFF. The J gene is TRBJ1-1, the V gene TRBV4-1, with D maybe TRBD1 (6 bases). The length of the CDR3 is 20 residues. Trimming took 1 base from V and 0 from J, leaving 24 bases between them. The V gene's germline CDR1 is MGHRA and CDR2 YSYEKL.

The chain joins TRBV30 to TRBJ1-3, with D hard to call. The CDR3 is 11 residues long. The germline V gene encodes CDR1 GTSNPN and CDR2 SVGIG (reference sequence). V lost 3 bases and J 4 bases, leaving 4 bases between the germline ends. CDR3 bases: TGTGCCTGGAGCAACGGAAACACCATATATTTT. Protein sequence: CAWSNGNTIYF.

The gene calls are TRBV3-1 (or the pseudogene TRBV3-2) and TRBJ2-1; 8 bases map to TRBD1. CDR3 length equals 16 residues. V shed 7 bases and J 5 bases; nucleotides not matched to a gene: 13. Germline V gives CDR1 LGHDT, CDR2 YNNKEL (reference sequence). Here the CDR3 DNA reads TGTGCCAGCAACCGAATGGGGACAGGTGGTAACAATGAGCAGTTCTTC. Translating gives CASNRMGTGGNNEQFF.

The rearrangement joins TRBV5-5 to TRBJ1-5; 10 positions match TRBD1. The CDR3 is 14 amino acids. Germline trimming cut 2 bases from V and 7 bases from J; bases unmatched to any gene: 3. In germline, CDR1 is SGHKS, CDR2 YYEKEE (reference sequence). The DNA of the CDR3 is TGTGCCAGCAGCTTTTCGACAGGGGGCCAGCCCCAGCATTTT. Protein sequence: CASSFSTGGQPQHF.

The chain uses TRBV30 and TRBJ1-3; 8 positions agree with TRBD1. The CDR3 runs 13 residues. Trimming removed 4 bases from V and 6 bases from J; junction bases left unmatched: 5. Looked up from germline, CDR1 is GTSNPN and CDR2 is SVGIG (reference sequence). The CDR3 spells CAWNRDRLNTIYF. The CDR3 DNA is TGTGCCTGGAACCGGGACAGGCTAAACACCATATATTTT.